This T cell receptor (beta chain) appears in the sequencing data of a study of T cells in Graves' hyperthyroidism and ophthalmopathy. Findings and limits, study-wide: Ophthalmopathy was separated from stable hyperthyroidism by a 13 V-J model. Blood also contained most expanded thyroid clonotypes above 0.001.

The CDR3 regions of TCR beta were amplified from RNA transcripts. TCR CDR3 regions were first amplified by RT-PCR with HTBI primers. TCRdb passed the multiplex PCR reads through MiXCR, listing each CDR3 protein once. Found here are hundreds of thousands of distinct CDR3 sequences, roughly 46% of them singletons; the top ten hold under 8.5%. The CDR3 sequence is 17 residues long. Unmatched junction bases numbered 9, after V lost 3 bases and J lost 4 bases. Germline CDR1 reads LNHDA; CDR2 reads SQIVND (reference sequence). This clonotype appeared a few times. Its specificity is unknown. Uncontrolled infections, other autoimmune diseases, pregnancy or lactation led to exclusion of patients. Based on clinical symptoms, serum thyroxine and TRAb, thyroid ultrasound and orbital computed tomography, diagnoses were reached.

This TCR was sampled from an adult man with Graves' disease, either hyperthyroidism or ophthalmopathy (not recorded which). The sequenced sample was peripheral blood or thyroid tissue (not recorded which). The chain links TRBV19 to TRBJ2-2, with 9 bases fitting TRBD1. The CDR3 sequence: CASSMVLGTGFTGELFF. The CDR3, as DNA: TGTGCCAGTAGTATGGTTTTGGGGACAGGGTTCACCGGGGAGCTGTTTTTT.